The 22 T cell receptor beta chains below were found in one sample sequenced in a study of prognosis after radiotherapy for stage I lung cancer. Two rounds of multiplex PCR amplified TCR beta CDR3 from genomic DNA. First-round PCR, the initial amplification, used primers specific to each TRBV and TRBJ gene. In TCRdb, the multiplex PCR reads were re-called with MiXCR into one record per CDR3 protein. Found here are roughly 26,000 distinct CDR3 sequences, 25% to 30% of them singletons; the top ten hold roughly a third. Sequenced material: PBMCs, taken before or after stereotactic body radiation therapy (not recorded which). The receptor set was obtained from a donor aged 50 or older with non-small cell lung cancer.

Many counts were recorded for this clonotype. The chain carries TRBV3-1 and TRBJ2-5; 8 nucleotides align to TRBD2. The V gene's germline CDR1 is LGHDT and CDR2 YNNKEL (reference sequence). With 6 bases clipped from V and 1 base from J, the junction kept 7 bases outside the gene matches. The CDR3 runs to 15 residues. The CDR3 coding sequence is TGTGCCAGCAGTCGGGGGGGATTTGGCCAAGAGACCCAGTACTTC. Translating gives CASSRGGFGQETQYF.

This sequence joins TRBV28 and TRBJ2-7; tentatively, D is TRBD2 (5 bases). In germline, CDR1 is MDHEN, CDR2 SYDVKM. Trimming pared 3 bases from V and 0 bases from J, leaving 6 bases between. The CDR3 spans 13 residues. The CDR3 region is CASSFRDSYEQYF. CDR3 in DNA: TGTGCCAGCAGTTTCCGGGACTCCTACGAGCAGTACTTC.

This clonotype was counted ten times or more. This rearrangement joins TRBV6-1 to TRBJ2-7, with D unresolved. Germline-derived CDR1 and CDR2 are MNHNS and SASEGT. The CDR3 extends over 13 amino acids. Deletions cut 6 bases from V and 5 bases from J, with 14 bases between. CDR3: CASRVFGVDEQYF. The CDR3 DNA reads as TGTGCCAGCAGAGTCTTTGGGGTAGACGAGCAGTACTTC.

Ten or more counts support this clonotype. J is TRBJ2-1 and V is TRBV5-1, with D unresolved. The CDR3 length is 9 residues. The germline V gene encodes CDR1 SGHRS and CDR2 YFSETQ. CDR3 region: CAVVYEQFF. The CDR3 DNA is TGCGCTGTAGTCTATGAGCAGTTCTTC.

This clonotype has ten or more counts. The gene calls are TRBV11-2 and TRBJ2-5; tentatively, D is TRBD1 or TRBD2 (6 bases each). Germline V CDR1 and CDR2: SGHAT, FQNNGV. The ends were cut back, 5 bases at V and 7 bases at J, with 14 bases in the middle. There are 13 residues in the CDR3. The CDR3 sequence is CASSESGAGTQYF. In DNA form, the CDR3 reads TGTGCCAGCAGCGAATCGGGGGCCGGGACCCAGTACTTC.

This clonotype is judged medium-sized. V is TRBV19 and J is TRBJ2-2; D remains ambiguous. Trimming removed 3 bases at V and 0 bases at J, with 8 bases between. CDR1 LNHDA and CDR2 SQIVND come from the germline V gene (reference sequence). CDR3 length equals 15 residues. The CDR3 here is CASSITYPNTGELFF. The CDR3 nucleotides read TGTGCCAGTAGTATTACCTACCCGAACACCGGGGAGCTGTTTTTT. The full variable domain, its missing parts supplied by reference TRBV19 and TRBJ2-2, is DGGITQSPKYLFRKEGQNVTLSCEQNLNHDAMYWYRQDPGQGLRLIYYSQIVNDFQKGDIAEGYSVSREKKESFPLTVTSAQKNPTAFYLCASSITYPNTGELFFGEGSRLTVL.

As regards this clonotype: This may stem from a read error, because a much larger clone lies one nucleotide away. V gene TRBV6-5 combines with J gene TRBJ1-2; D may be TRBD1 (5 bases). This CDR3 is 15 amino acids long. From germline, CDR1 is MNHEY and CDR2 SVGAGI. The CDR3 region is CASSHSIGGGDGYTF. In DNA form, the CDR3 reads TGTGCCAGCAGTCACTCGATTGGGGGGGGAGATGGCTACACCTTC.

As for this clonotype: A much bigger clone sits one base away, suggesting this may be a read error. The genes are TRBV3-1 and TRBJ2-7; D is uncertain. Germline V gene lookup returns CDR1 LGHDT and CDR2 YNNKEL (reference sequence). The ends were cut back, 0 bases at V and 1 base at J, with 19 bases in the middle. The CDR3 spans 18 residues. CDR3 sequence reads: CASSQDLLVLTLSYEQYF. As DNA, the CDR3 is TGTGCCAGCAGCCAAGATCTGTTGGTCCTTACTCTATCCTACGAGCAGTACTTC.

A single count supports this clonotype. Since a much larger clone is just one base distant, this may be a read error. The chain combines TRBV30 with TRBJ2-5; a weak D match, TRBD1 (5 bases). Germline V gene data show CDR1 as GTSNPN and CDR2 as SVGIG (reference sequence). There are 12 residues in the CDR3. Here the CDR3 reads CAWNTGQDTQYF. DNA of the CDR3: TGTGCCTGGAATACAGGACAAGATACCCAGTACTTC.

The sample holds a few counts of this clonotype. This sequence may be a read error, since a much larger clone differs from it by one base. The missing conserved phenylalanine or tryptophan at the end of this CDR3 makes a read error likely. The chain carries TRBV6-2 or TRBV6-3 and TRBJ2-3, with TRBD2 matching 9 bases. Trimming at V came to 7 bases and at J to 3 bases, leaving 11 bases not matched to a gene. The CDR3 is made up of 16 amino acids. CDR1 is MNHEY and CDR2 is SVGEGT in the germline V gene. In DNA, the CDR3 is TGTGCCAGCACCACCCGTAGCGGGAGAGGAACAGATACGCAGTATTCT. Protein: CASTTRSGRGTDTQYS.

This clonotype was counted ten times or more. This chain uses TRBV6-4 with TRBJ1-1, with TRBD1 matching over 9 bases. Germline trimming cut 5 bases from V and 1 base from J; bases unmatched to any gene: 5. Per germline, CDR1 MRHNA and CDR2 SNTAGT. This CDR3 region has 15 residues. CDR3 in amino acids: CASSSTGGGNTEAFF. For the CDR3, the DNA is TGTGCCAGCAGTTCCACAGGGGGCGGGAACACTGAAGCTTTCTTT.

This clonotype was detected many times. The CDR3 DNA is TGTGCCAGTAGTCTGACCCCCGGGACTAGCGGGATTACCTACAATGAGCAGTTCTTC. It specifies CASSLTPGTSGITYNEQFF. The chain joins TRBV19 to TRBJ2-1; 13 bases line up with TRBD2. Trimming removed 5 bases from V and 2 bases from J; junction bases left unmatched: 12. The length of the CDR3 is 19 residues. Germline-derived CDR1 and CDR2 are LNHDA and SQIVND (reference sequence).

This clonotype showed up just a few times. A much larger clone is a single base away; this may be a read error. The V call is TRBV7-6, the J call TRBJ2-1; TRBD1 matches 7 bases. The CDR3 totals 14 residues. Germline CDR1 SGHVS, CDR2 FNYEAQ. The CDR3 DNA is TGTGCCAGCAGCTTCTCGGGACAGCGCAATGGGCAGTTCTTC. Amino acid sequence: CASSFSGQRNGQFF.

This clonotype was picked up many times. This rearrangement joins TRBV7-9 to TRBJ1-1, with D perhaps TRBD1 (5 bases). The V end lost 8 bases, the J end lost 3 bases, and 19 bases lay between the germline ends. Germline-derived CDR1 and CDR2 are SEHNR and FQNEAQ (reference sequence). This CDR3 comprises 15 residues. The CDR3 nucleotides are TGTGCCAGCTGCCTTCAGGGCCATGGGGACACTGAAGCTTTCTTT. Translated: CASCLQGHGDTEAFF.

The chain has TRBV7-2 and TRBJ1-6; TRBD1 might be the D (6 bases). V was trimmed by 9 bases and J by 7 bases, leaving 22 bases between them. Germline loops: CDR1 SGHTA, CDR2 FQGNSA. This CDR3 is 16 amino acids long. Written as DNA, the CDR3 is TGTGCCAGAAGCCCTAGAGCGGGCAGGGGAAATTCACCCCTCCACTTT. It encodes CARSPRAGRGNSPLHF.

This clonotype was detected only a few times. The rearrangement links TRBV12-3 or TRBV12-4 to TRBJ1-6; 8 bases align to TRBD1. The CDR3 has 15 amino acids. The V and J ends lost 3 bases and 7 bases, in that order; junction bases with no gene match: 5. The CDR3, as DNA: TGTGCCAGCAGTTTCTTCGGGACAGGAAATTCACCCCTCCACTTT. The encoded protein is CASSFFGTGNSPLHF.

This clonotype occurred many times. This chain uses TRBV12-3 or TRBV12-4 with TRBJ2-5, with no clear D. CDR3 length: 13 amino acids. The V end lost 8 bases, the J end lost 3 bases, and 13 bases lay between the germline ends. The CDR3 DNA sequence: TGTGCCAGCCTCCCCGGTAGTGAAGAGACCCAGTACTTC. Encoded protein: CASLPGSEETQYF.

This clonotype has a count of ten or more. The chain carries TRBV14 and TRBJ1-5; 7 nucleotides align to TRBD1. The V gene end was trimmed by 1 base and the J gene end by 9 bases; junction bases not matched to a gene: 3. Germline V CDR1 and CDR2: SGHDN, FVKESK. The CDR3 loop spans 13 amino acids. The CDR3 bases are TGTGCCAGCAGCCAAGCGACAGGGCTGCCCCAGCATTTT. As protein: CASSQATGLPQHF.

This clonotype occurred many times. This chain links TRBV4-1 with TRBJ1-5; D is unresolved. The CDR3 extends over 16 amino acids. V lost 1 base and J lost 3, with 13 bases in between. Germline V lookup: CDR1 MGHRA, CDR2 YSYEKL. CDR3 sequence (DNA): TGCGCCAGCAGCCAAGGGGCTAACGATTACAATCAGCCCCAGCATTTT. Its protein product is CASSQGANDYNQPQHF.

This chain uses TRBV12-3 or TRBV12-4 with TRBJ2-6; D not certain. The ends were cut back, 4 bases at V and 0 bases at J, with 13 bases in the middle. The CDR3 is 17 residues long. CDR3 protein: CASSSNPYSSGANVLTF. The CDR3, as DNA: TGTGCCAGCAGTTCTAACCCCTACAGCTCTGGGGCCAACGTCCTGACTTTC.

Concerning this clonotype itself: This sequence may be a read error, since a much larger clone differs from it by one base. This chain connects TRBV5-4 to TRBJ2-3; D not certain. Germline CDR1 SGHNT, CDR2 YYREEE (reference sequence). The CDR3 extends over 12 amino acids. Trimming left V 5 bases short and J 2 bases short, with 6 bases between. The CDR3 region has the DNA TGTGCCAGCAGTTCCGACACAGATACGCAGTATTTT. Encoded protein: CASSSDTDTQYF.

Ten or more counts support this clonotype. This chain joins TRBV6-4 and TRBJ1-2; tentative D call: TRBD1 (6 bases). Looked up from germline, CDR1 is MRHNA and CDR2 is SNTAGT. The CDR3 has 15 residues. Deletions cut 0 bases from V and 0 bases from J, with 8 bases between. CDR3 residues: CASSDSGAANYGYTF. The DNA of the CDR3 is TGTGCCAGCAGTGACTCGGGGGCAGCTAACTATGGCTACACCTTC.